The 16 T cell receptor beta chains below come from one sample, sequenced in a study of blood T cell repertoires in COVID-19. The protocol was immunoSEQ multiplex PCR, while the TCRdb copy is restricted to in-frame clones and leaves out a portion. The table lists around 300,000 clones, 80% to 90% of them singletons. Sequenced: peripheral blood. The receptor source for this set is a woman aged 30 to 39 with active or convalescent COVID-19.

This clone was seen once. The chain couples TRBV30 to TRBJ1-2; TRBD1 aligns across 8 bases. This CDR3 is built from 16 residues. V gave up 0 bases and J gave up 8 bases; unmatched junction bases: 14. CDR1 and CDR2 from the germline V gene are GTSNPN and SVGIG (reference sequence). The CDR3 region has the DNA TGTGCCTGGAGTGTACAGATGGCGCAGGGGGCTGGCGGCTACACCTTC. Amino acids: CAWSVQMAQGAGGYTF.

The gene calls are TRBV10-3 and TRBJ1-1; D gene uncertain. The germline CDR1 and CDR2 sequences are ENHRY and SYGVKD. The ends were cut back, 0 bases at V and 2 bases at J, with 10 bases in the middle. The CDR3 contains 15 residues. The DNA for the CDR3 is TGTGCCATCAGTGAGTCGTGGGTAGCAAACACTGAAGCTTTCTTT. Translating gives CAISESWVANTEAFF.

The CDR3 spells CASSTIGGVYGYTF. The CDR3 nucleotides read TGTGCCAGTAGTACCATTGGGGGGGTATATGGCTACACCTTC. The chain uses TRBV19 and TRBJ1-2; a weak D match, TRBD1 (5 bases). The CDR3 has 14 amino acids. Trimming left V 4 bases short and J 5 bases short, with 14 bases between. The germline CDR1 and CDR2 sequences are LNHDA and SQIVND (reference sequence).

This clone was detected a few times. This chain uses TRBV18 with TRBJ1-5, with a possible D match to TRBD1 (6 bases). Germline loops: CDR1 KGHSH, CDR2 LQKENI. This CDR3 is 14 amino acids long. Trimming took 2 bases from V and 5 from J, leaving 10 bases between them. This CDR3 reads CASSPGAGDQPQHF. DNA of the CDR3: TGTGCCAGCTCACCAGGGGCAGGGGATCAGCCCCAGCATTTT.

The rearrangement links TRBV21-1 to TRBJ2-1; TRBD1 was called by the table and not checked on the DNA. TRBV21-1 is tagged as a pseudogene. This CDR3 spans 18 amino acids. The CDR3, as DNA: TGTGCCAGCAGCACCTTGGAATATAGGGACACTTCCTACAATGAGCAGTTCTTC. Its protein is CASSTLEYRDTSYNEQFF.

CDR3 nucleotides: TGTGCCAGTAGTGTGGGAAAGGACAGGGTTTTTTTAAACACCATATATTTT. Translated: CASSVGKDRVFLNTIYF. V is TRBV19 and J is TRBJ1-3; 8 bases match TRBD1. J lost 6 bases, V lost 5 bases, and 15 bases had no gene match. CDR3 length: 17 residues. Germline V gives CDR1 LNHDA, CDR2 SQIVND (reference sequence).

The J gene is TRBJ1-6, the V gene TRBV30, with 7 bases aligning to TRBD1. Per the germline V gene, CDR1 is GTSNPN and CDR2 is SVGIG (reference sequence). V dropped 3 bases and J dropped 2; count of bases not matched to a gene: 4. There are 15 residues in the CDR3. The CDR3 is CAWRTGPTYNSPLHF. In DNA, the CDR3 is TGTGCCTGGAGGACAGGGCCGACCTATAATTCACCCCTCCACTTT.

The rearrangement uses TRBV7-9 and TRBJ1-2, with 9 bases that match TRBD1. V dropped 1 base and J dropped 8; count of bases not matched to a gene: 8. CDR1 SEHNR and CDR2 FQNEAQ come from the germline V gene (reference sequence). This CDR3 contains 15 residues. The CDR3 region is CASSLVSGQGGGYTF. CDR3 sequence (DNA): TGTGCCAGCAGCTTAGTATCGGGACAGGGAGGCGGCTACACCTTC.

The rearrangement uses TRBV7-3 and TRBJ2-5; D not resolved. The germline V gene encodes CDR1 SGHTA and CDR2 FQGTGA. This CDR3 contains 11 residues. With 5 bases removed from V and 2 bases from J, the gap between germline ends came to 3 bases. The CDR3 is CASSLQETQYF. The CDR3 coding sequence is TGTGCCAGCAGCCTACAAGAGACCCAGTACTTC.

The chain combines TRBV2 with TRBJ1-1; possible D gene TRBD1, 6 bases. Looked up from germline, CDR1 is SNHLY and CDR2 is FYNNEI. This CDR3 comprises 13 residues. Trimming took off 5 bases at V and 4 bases at J, with 11 bases between the two ends. For the CDR3, the DNA is TGTGCCAGCAGTAAAGGGGGGGGCACTGAAGCTTTCTTT. This translates into CASSKGGGTEAFF.

The chain joins TRBV15 to TRBJ1-6; the match to TRBD1 covers 9 bases. From germline, CDR1 is LNHNV and CDR2 YYDKDF (reference sequence). The J segment lost 10 bases and the V segment lost 4 bases, leaving 5 bases of the junction unmatched. The CDR3 runs 14 residues. The CDR3: CATSNRQGVSPLHF. In DNA form, the CDR3 reads TGTGCCACCAGCAACAGACAGGGGGTCTCACCCCTCCACTTT.

A word on this clone: Other DNA sequences from this sample encode an identical CDR3 as well. The chain combines TRBV28 with TRBJ1-1, with TRBD1 matching over 10 bases. Germline loops: CDR1 MDHEN, CDR2 SYDVKM. The ends lost 7 bases at V and 5 bases at J; junction bases unmatched: 10. The CDR3 is made up of 15 amino acids. CDR3 amino acids: CASIPSRDRGTEAFF. The CDR3 region has the DNA TGTGCCAGCATTCCCTCGAGGGACAGGGGAACTGAAGCTTTCTTT.

This clone was counted between two and nine times. The chain is built from TRBV7-3 and TRBJ1-4; D is possibly TRBD1 (5 bases). This CDR3 has 17 residues. Germline values: CDR1 SGHTA, CDR2 FQGTGA. V lost 4 bases and J 8 bases, leaving 23 bases between the germline ends. The CDR3 region is CASSSNALGQGGEKLFF. The DNA for the CDR3 is TGTGCCAGCAGCTCCAACGCCCTCGGGCAGGGAGGGGAAAAACTGTTTTTT.

The rearrangement joins TRBV30 to TRBJ2-3, with 8 bases aligning to TRBD2. With 3 bases clipped from V and 4 bases from J, the junction kept 9 bases outside the gene matches. CDR3 size: 15 residues. CDR1 GTSNPN and CDR2 SVGIG come from the germline V gene (reference sequence). The CDR3 DNA follows: TGTGCCTGGAGCCTCACGGGAGCGGGGGCAGATACGCAGTATTTT. Protein: CAWSLTGAGADTQYF.

The chain uses TRBV7-2 and TRBJ1-6; D remains unclear. The V end was cut by 4 bases, the J end by 9 bases, with 19 bases between. The CDR3 is 16 amino acids. In germline, CDR1 is SGHTA, CDR2 FQGNSA. CDR3 region: CASSSARHDLGSPLHF. CDR3 in DNA: TGTGCCAGCAGCTCGGCCCGACACGATTTGGGTTCACCCCTCCACTTT.

The chain has TRBV9 and TRBJ2-3; 8 positions agree with TRBD2. The length of the CDR3 is 15 residues. Germline V gene lookup returns CDR1 SGDLS and CDR2 YYNGEE. V dropped 0 bases and J dropped 4; count of bases not matched to a gene: 4. The CDR3, as DNA: TGTGCCAGCAGCGTAGCCAGCGGGAGCGCAGATACGCAGTATTTT. Its protein is CASSVASGSADTQYF.